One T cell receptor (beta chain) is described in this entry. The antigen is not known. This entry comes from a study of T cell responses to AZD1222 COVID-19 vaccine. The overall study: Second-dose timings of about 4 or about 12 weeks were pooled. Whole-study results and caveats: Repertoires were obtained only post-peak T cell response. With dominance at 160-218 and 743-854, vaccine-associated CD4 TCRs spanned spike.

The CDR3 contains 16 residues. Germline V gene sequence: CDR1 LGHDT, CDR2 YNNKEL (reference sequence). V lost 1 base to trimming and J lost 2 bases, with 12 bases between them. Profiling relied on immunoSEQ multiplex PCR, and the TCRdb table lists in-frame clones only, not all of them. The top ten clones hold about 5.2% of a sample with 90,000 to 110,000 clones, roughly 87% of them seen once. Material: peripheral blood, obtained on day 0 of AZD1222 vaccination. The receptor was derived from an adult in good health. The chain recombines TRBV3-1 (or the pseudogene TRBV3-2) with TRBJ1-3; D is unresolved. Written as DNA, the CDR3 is TGTGCCAGCAGCCAAGGGGCGAGGGTACCTGGAAACACCATATATTTT. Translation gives CASSQGARVPGNTIYF.